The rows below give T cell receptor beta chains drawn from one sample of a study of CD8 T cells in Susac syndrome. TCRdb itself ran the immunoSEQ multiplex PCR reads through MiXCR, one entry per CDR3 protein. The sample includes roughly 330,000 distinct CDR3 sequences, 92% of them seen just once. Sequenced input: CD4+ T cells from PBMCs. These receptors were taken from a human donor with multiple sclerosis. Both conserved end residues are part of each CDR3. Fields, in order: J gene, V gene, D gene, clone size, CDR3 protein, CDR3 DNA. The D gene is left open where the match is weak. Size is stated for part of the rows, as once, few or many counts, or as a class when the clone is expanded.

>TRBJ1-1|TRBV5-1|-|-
CASSVGDLNTEAFF
TGCGCCAGCAGCGTCGGGGACCTGAACACTGAAGCTTTCTTT
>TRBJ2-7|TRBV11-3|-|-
CASSRNTGEQYF
TGTGCCAGCAGCCGCAACACGGGGGAGCAGTACTTC
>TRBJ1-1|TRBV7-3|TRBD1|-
CASSLVRTGNTEAFF
TGTGCCAGCAGCTTGGTCCGGACAGGGAACACTGAAGCTTTCTTT
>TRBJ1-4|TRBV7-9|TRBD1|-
CASSLSGTEKLFF
TGTGCCAGCAGCTTATCGGGGACAGAGAAACTGTTTTTT
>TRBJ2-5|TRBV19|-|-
CASNSQGGRGETQYF
TGTGCCAGTAACTCACAGGGTGGCCGGGGAGAGACCCAGTACTTC
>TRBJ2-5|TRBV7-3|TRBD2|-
CASSSPSGDQETQYF
TGTGCCAGCAGCTCACCCAGCGGGGACCAAGAGACCCAGTACTTC
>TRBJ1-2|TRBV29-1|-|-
CSVNGLWNYGYTF
TGCAGCGTAAACGGGCTTTGGAACTATGGCTACACTTTC
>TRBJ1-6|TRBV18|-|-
CASSPGVTSPLHF
TGTGCCAGCTCACCAGGGGTCACTTCACCCCTCCACTTT
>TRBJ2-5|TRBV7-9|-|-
CASGGGGGLQETQYF
TGTGCCAGCGGCGGAGGGGGGGGCCTCCAAGAGACCCAGTACTTC
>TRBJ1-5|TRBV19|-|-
CASSISAGPWDQPQHF
TGTGCCAGTAGTATATCGGCTGGACCTTGGGATCAGCCCCAGCATTTT
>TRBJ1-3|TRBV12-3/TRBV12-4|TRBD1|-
CASRIGQGAGNTIYF
TGTGCCAGCAGAATAGGACAGGGAGCCGGAAACACCATATATTTT
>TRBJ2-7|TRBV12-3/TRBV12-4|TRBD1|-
CASRSDRGSDEQYF
TGTGCCAGCAGGTCGGACAGGGGATCCGACGAGCAGTACTTC
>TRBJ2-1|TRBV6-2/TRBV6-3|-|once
CASGGLGRRNEQFF
TGTGCCAGCGGGGGCCTGGGACGGCGAAATGAGCAGTTCTTC
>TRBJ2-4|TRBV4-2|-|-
CASSQLARLAKNIQYF
TGTGCCAGCAGCCAACTAGCCCGGTTAGCCAAAAACATTCAGTACTTC
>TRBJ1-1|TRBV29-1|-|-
CSVGVSGGPEAFF
TGCAGCGTTGGCGTATCCGGGGGCCCTGAAGCTTTCTTT
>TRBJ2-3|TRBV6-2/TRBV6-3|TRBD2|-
CASSYDGGSITDTQYF
TGTGCCAGCAGTTACGACGGCGGGAGTATCACAGATACGCAGTATTTT
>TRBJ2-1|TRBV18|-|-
CASSPNPQGVSSYNEQFF
TGTGCCAGCTCACCAAACCCTCAGGGTGTAAGCTCCTACAATGAGCAGTTCTTC
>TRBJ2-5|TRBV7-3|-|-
CASSIGFKETQYF
TGTGCCAGCAGCATAGGGTTTAAGGAGACCCAGTACTTC
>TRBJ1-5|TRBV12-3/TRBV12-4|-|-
CASSLTQGSNQPQHF
TGTGCCAGCAGCTTGACACAGGGAAGCAATCAGCCCCAGCATTTT
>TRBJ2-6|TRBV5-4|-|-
CASRLDLSGANVLTF
TGTGCCAGCCGACTAGACCTCTCTGGGGCCAACGTCCTGACTTTC
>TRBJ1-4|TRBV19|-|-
CASSTGRANEKLFF
TGTGCCAGTAGTACAGGGCGGGCTAATGAAAAACTGTTTTTT
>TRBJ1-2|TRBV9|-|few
CASSVATANYGYTF
TGTGCCAGCAGCGTAGCGACAGCTAACTATGGCTACACCTTC
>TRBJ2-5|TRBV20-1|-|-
CSARSGTRETQYF
TGCAGTGCTAGAAGTGGGACCCGAGAGACCCAGTACTTC
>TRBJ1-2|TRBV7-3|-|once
CASTKRVGDVYGYTF
TGTGCCAGCACCAAGAGGGTAGGGGATGTCTATGGCTACACCTTC
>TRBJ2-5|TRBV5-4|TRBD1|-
CASSWGLGQTREETQYF
TGTGCCAGCAGCTGGGGGCTGGGACAGACACGCGAAGAGACCCAGTACTTC
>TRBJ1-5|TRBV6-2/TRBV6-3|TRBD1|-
CASSFDRGGGNQPQHF
TGTGCCAGCAGTTTTGACAGGGGAGGAGGCAATCAGCCCCAGCATTTT
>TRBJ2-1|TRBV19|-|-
CAGHGVRVLSYNEQFF
TGTGCCGGTCACGGAGTCCGGGTACTCTCCTACAATGAGCAGTTCTTC
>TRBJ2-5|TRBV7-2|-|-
CASSLEVAEGSETQYF
TGTGCCAGCAGCTTAGAAGTGGCAGAGGGTTCCGAGACCCAGTACTTC
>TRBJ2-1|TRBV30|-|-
CAWRTGTYNEQFF
TGTGCCTGGAGGACCGGGACTTACAATGAGCAGTTCTTC
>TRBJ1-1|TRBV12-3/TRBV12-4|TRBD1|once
CASSPGDRGRSEAFF
TGTGCCAGCAGTCCAGGGGACAGGGGAAGGAGTGAAGCTTTCTTT
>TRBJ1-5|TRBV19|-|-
CASSMGQASNQPQHF
TGTGCCAGTAGTATGGGGCAGGCCAGCAATCAGCCCCAGCATTTT
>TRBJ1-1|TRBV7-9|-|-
CASSPKNRVSTEAFF
TGTGCCAGCAGCCCGAAAAACAGGGTATCCACTGAAGCTTTCTTT
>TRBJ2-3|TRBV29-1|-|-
CSVLFWGAVSADTQYF
TGCAGCGTTTTATTCTGGGGGGCCGTCAGTGCGGATACGCAGTATTTT
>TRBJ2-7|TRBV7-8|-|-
CASSLALGTQHYEQYF
TGTGCCAGCAGCTTAGCGCTAGGGACCCAACACTACGAGCAGTACTTC
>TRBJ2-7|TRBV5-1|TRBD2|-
CASSYTSGGSYEQYF
TGCGCCAGCAGTTACACTAGCGGGGGGTCCTACGAGCAGTACTTC
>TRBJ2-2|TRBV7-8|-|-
CASSLEIRQENTGELFF
TGTGCCAGCAGCTTAGAGATACGACAGGAGAACACCGGGGAGCTGTTTTTT
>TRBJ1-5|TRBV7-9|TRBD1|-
CASSLDVGTGHQPQHF
TGTGCCAGCAGCTTAGACGTGGGGACAGGACATCAGCCCCAGCATTTT
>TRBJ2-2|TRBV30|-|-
CAWSATVNTGELFF
TGTGCCTGGAGTGCGACTGTGAACACCGGGGAGCTGTTTTTT
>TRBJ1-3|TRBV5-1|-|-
CASSAQTGLNTIYF
TGCGCCAGCAGCGCCCAGACAGGCTTAAACACCATATATTTT
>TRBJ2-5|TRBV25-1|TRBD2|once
CASSEWNGRGFETQYF
TGTGCCAGCAGTGAATGGAACGGGAGGGGATTCGAGACCCAGTACTTC
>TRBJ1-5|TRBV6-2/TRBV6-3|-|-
CASRIGAIDQPQHF
TGTGCCAGCAGGATCGGCGCAATAGATCAGCCCCAGCATTTT
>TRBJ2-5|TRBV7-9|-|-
CASSFQQTQETQYF
TGTGCCAGCAGCTTTCAGCAGACGCAAGAGACCCAGTACTTC
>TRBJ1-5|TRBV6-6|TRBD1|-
CASSGGQLGNQPQHF
TGTGCCAGCAGTGGGGGACAGCTGGGCAATCAGCCCCAGCATTTT
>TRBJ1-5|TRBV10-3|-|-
CAISAGDGNQPQHF
TGTGCCATCAGTGCGGGGGACGGCAATCAGCCCCAGCATTTT
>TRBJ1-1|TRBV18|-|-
CASSARAQNTEAFF
TGTGCCAGCTCAGCCCGGGCCCAGAACACTGAAGCTTTCTTT
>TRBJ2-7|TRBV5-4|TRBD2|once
CASSSTSGISYEQYF
TGTGCCAGCAGCTCCACTAGCGGGATTTCCTACGAGCAGTACTTC
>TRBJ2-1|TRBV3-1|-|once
CASSQDQFSTYRQFF
TGTGCCAGCAGCCAAGACCAATTCTCGACTTATCGGCAGTTCTTC
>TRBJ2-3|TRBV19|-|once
CASSQRPFTDTQYF
TGTGCCAGTAGCCAACGGCCCTTCACAGATACGCAGTATTTT
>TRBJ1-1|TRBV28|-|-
CASSFSMVSTEAFF
TGTGCCAGCAGTTTTTCAATGGTTTCCACTGAAGCTTTCTTT
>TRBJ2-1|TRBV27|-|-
CASSFITGKNEQFF
TGTGCCAGCAGTTTCATTACAGGGAAGAATGAGCAGTTCTTC